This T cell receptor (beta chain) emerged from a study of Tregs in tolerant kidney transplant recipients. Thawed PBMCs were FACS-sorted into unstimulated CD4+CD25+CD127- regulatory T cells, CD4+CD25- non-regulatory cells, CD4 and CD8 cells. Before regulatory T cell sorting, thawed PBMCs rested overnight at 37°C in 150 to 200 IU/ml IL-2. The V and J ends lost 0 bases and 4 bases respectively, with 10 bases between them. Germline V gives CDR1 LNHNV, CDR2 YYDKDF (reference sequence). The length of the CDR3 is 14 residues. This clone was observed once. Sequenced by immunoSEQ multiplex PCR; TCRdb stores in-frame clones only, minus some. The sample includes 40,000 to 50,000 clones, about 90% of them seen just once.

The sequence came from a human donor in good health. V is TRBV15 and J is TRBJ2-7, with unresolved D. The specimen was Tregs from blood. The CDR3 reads CATSRDWSEYEQYF. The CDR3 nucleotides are TGTGCCACCAGCAGAGACTGGAGTGAATACGAGCAGTACTTC.